The rows below give T cell receptor beta chains drawn from one sample of a study of beta chain features in type 1 diabetes. Method: immunoSEQ multiplex PCR; TCRdb's copy keeps in-frame clones and lacks some. Of over 300,000 clones in the sample, 9.3% were seen once. The sequencing input was central memory CD4+ T cells from blood. The receptors come from a man younger than 45 with type 1 diabetes. The CDR3 runs from the conserved cysteine through the conserved F or W. D genes are given only for firm matches. Expanded clones get a size class; other rows say once, few or many, or leave the size out.

j_call clone_size v_call d_call cdr3_aa cdr3_nt
TRBJ2-7 - TRBV18 - CASSPNSESYEQYF TGTGCCAGCTCACCGAATTCCGAGTCCTACGAGCAGTACTTC
TRBJ2-1 - TRBV4-3 TRBD2 CASSQDSLAGANEQFF TGCGCCAGCAGCCAAGACTCATTAGCGGGCGCCAATGAGCAGTTCTTC
TRBJ1-6 few TRBV30 - CAWSKRGPGINSPLHF TGTGCCTGGAGTAAAAGAGGGCCCGGGATTAATTCACCCCTCCACTTT
TRBJ1-1 few TRBV30 - CAWSAGLGTEAFF TGTGCCTGGAGTGCCGGCTTGGGCACTGAAGCTTTCTTT
TRBJ2-3 - TRBV2 - CASSETSRSDTQYF TGTGCCAGCAGCGAAACCTCTAGGTCTGATACGCAGTATTTT
TRBJ2-3 few TRBV6-1 - CASSEIWVSSDTQYF TGTGCCAGCAGTGAAATCTGGGTGTCCTCAGATACGCAGTATTTT
TRBJ2-1 many TRBV4-3 - CASSPQTGDNEQFF TGCGCCAGCAGCCCACAGACGGGGGATAATGAGCAGTTCTTC
TRBJ2-2 - TRBV9 TRBD2 CASSKLAGVTGELFF TGTGCCAGCAGCAAACTAGCGGGGGTTACCGGGGAGCTGTTTTTT
TRBJ1-1 - TRBV6-5 - CASSPSVINTEAFF TGTGCCAGCAGTCCCTCAGTGATCAACACTGAAGCTTTCTTT
TRBJ1-6 - TRBV9 - CASSVDSNSPLHF TGTGCCAGCAGCGTCGACAGCAATTCACCCCTCCACTTT
TRBJ2-3 many TRBV9 TRBD2 CASSVGTSGATQYF TGTGCCAGCAGCGTAGGGACTAGCGGGGCCACGCAGTATTTT
TRBJ1-6 - TRBV7-9 - CASSLLGDSPLHF TGTGCCAGCAGCTTACTGGGAGACTCACCCCTCCACTTT
TRBJ1-2 few TRBV10-3 - CAISEVQAGGGYTF TGTGCCATCAGTGAGGTACAGGCCGGCGGGGGCTACACCTTC
TRBJ2-5 - TRBV7-9 - CASSFLQGLQETQYF TGTGCCAGCAGCTTCCTTCAGGGGCTTCAAGAGACCCAGTACTTC
TRBJ1-5 few TRBV10-3 - CAISERDTAQHF TGTGCCATCAGTGAGAGAGATACCGCCCAGCATTTT
TRBJ2-2 - TRBV11-2 TRBD1 CASSLGQGKTGELFF TGTGCCAGCAGCTTAGGACAGGGGAAGACCGGGGAGCTGTTTTTT
TRBJ1-1 many TRBV7-2 - CASSFTQGGPEAFF TGTGCCAGCAGCTTCACCCAGGGTGGCCCTGAAGCTTTCTTT
TRBJ1-2 few TRBV28 - CASSDTNYGYTF TGTGCCAGCAGTGACACTAACTATGGCTACACCTTC
TRBJ2-5 - TRBV11-2 TRBD2 CASSGLASGNQETQYF TGTGCCAGCAGTGGACTAGCTTCGGGGAACCAAGAGACCCAGTACTTC
TRBJ1-2 - TRBV4-2 - CASSQTNYGYTF TGTGCCAGCAGCCAAACTAACTATGGCTACACCTTC
TRBJ1-5 - TRBV27 TRBD1 CASRGRTGQPQHF TGTGCCAGCAGAGGTAGGACAGGTCAGCCCCAGCATTTT
TRBJ2-1 few TRBV4-3 - CASSQVLGGRSYNEQFF TGCGCCAGCAGCCAAGTATTAGGGGGGAGGTCCTACAATGAGCAGTTCTTC
TRBJ2-5 few TRBV10-1 - CASVHCQETQYF TGCGCCAGCGTACACTGCCAAGAGACCCAGTACTTC
TRBJ2-7 few TRBV7-2 - CASSLGQGLNEQYF TGTGCCAGCAGCTTGGGGCAGGGGCTCAACGAGCAGTACTTC
TRBJ1-2 - TRBV5-6 - CASSFGRESGYTF TGTGCCAGCAGCTTTGGCAGGGAGAGCGGCTACACCTTC
TRBJ1-4 few TRBV11-2 - CASSLFSGAEKLFF TGTGCCAGCAGCTTATTCTCTGGAGCTGAAAAACTGTTTTTT
TRBJ2-5 few TRBV30 - CAWGGPGQQETQYF TGTGCCTGGGGAGGGCCGGGACAGCAAGAGACCCAGTACTTC
TRBJ1-1 few TRBV9 - CASSADDTEAFF TGTGCCAGCAGCGCGGATGACACTGAAGCTTTCTTT
TRBJ1-6 few TRBV28 - CASSSLRGENSPLHF TGTGCCAGCAGTTCCCTTAGAGGGGAAAATTCACCCCTCCACTTT
TRBJ2-5 few TRBV5-1 - CASSPTRTAGEETQYF TGCGCCAGCAGCCCGACTAGAACTGCTGGGGAAGAGACCCAGTACTTC
TRBJ2-2 few TRBV10-1 - CASSPGLTGELFF TGCGCCAGCAGTCCGGGCCTCACCGGGGAGCTGTTTTTT
TRBJ2-1 few TRBV7-2 - CASSLGVPYNEQFF TGTGCCAGCAGCTTGGGGGTACCCTACAATGAGCAGTTCTTC
TRBJ2-5 - TRBV5-4 TRBD2 CASSRRTSGGGETQYF TGTGCCAGCAGCAGAAGGACTAGCGGGGGGGGAGAGACCCAGTACTTC
TRBJ1-2 - TRBV11-2 - CASRSVRGTKNYGYTF TGTGCCAGCAGGTCCGTCCGGGGGACGAAGAACTATGGCTACACCTTC
TRBJ2-7 - TRBV9 - CASSVEQWAIEQYF TGTGCCAGCAGCGTAGAACAGTGGGCGATTGAGCAGTACTTC
TRBJ1-4 few TRBV5-1 - CASGVGVTSGTVDEKLFF TGCGCCAGCGGGGTAGGGGTAACAAGCGGGACGGTCGATGAAAAACTGTTTTTT
TRBJ1-4 - TRBV7-2 - CASSSQTNEKLFF TGTGCCAGCAGCTCCCAAACTAATGAAAAACTGTTTTTT
TRBJ2-7 few TRBV30 - CAWSVRLGAGAYEQYF TGTGCCTGGAGTGTACGCCTCGGTGCAGGGGCCTACGAGCAGTACTTC
TRBJ2-1 - TRBV7-2 - CASSLGPSSYNEQFF TGTGCCAGCAGCTTAGGACCGAGCTCCTACAATGAGCAGTTCTTC
TRBJ2-2 many TRBV5-4 - CASSGGRPNTGELFF TGTGCCAGCAGCGGCGGACGGCCGAACACCGGGGAGCTGTTTTTT
TRBJ1-2 few TRBV5-4 - CASSLGPSDIF TGTGCCAGCAGCTTAGGGCCGTCCGATATCTTC
TRBJ2-7 - TRBV10-3 - CAIAGLYEQYF TGTGCCATCGCCGGCCTCTACGAGCAGTACTTC
TRBJ1-1 few TRBV11-3 - CASSSWEETEAFF TGTGCCAGCAGCTCTTGGGAGGAGACTGAAGCTTTCTTT
TRBJ1-1 few TRBV5-6 - CASSRAGRVTEAFF TGTGCCAGCAGCCGCGCCGGGCGCGTCACTGAAGCTTTCTTT
TRBJ1-6 few TRBV6-5 - CASSYTRAGKNSPLHF TGTGCCAGCAGTTACACCCGGGCAGGGAAGAATTCACCCCTCCACTTT
TRBJ1-2 - TRBV6-6 - CASSSLDYGYTF TGTGCCAGCAGTTCTTTGGACTATGGCTACACCTTC
TRBJ1-2 few TRBV29-1 - CSVEEVGTLGYTF TGCAGCGTTGAAGAGGTAGGGACCCTTGGCTACACCTTC
TRBJ1-6 few TRBV4-1 - CASSQDTQGTHSPLHF TGCGCCAGCAGCCAAGATACCCAGGGGACTCATTCACCCCTCCACTTT